The next 21 T cell receptor beta chains were all read from a single sample in a study of graft-versus-host responses after intestinal transplantation. The authors seeded around 200,000 CFSE-labeled responder cells together with around 200,000 irradiated stimulator cells tagged with violet dye. TCRdb's copy holds only in-frame clones and misses some; the assay was immunoSEQ multiplex PCR. This sample has tens of thousands of clones, with 40% to 45% found just once. The sample here was alloreactive CD8+ T cells from a mixed lymphocyte reaction culture, taken before intestinal transplant. Subset here: CFSE-low proliferating T cells sorted from roughly 6-day pre-transplant mixed lymphocyte reaction (GvH or HvG direction). The origin of the receptors is a human patient who received an intestinal transplant.

The J gene is TRBJ1-1, the V gene TRBV21-1; the table's D call, TRBD1, has no DNA check behind it. TRBV21-1 is listed as a pseudogene. The CDR3 is made up of 14 amino acids. The CDR3 DNA follows: TGTGCCAGCAGCGCCCGGGACAGAGCCTATGAAGCTTTCTTT. Protein: CASSARDRAYEAFF.

The chain is built from TRBV30 and TRBJ1-4; tentative D call: TRBD1 (5 bases). The CDR3 totals 15 residues. The V and J ends lost 5 bases and 3 bases respectively, with 16 bases between them. Germline V lookup: CDR1 GTSNPN, CDR2 SVGIG (reference sequence). CDR3 nucleotides: TGTGCCTGGTCAGGATCAGGGCTAGCTAATGAAAAACTGTTTTTT. Its translation is CAWSGSGLANEKLFF.

The V gene is TRBV6-1, the J gene TRBJ2-7; weak D call: TRBD1 (5 bases). The CDR3 extends over 12 amino acids. CDR1 and CDR2 from the germline V gene are MNHNS and SASEGT. Trimming removed 5 bases from V and 4 bases from J, with 9 bases in between. The CDR3 protein is CASSPQGYEQYF. CDR3 nucleotide sequence: TGTGCCAGCAGTCCGCAGGGTTACGAGCAGTACTTC.

This clone was detected a few times. This sequence joins TRBV12-5 and TRBJ1-5, with D unclear. V dropped 0 bases and J dropped 0 bases, with 6 bases sitting between them. In germline, CDR1 is LGHNT, CDR2 FRNRAP. The CDR3 is 15 amino acids. The CDR3 region is CASGLVGISNQPQHF. DNA for the CDR3: TGTGCTAGTGGTTTGGTGGGCATTAGCAATCAGCCCCAGCATTTT.

This clone has just a few counts. This rearrangement joins TRBV28 to TRBJ1-2, with D perhaps TRBD1 (6 bases). V was clipped by 3 bases and J by 5 bases, with 10 bases between them. This CDR3 contains 13 residues. CDR1 is MDHEN, CDR2 SYDVKM, per germline. The chain's CDR3 is CASSLVGAYGYTF. CDR3 nucleotides: TGTGCCAGCAGTTTGGTGGGGGCGTATGGCTACACCTTC.

The genes are TRBV5-1 and TRBJ1-1; D is undetermined. There are 14 residues in the CDR3. Germline V gene data show CDR1 as SGHRS and CDR2 as YFSETQ. V gave up 5 bases and J gave up 7 bases, with 18 bases separating them. CDR3 in DNA: TGCGCCAGCAGTTTCGAGCACCCGGCAAGTGAAGCTTTCTTT. It encodes CASSFEHPASEAFF.

This clone was picked up a small number of times. The genes are TRBV5-1 and TRBJ2-3; a weak D match, TRBD2 (6 bases). CDR1 is SGHRS and CDR2 is YFSETQ in the germline V gene. With 0 bases removed from V and 3 bases from J, the gap between germline ends came to 8 bases. The CDR3 runs 14 residues. CDR3 sequence: CASSLVLATDTQYF. The CDR3, as DNA: TGCGCCAGCAGCTTGGTACTAGCAACAGATACGCAGTATTTT.

This clone is judged medium-sized. V is TRBV2 and J is TRBJ1-4, with D perhaps TRBD1 (6 bases). Germline V CDR1 and CDR2: SNHLY, FYNNEI. Between the trimmed V and J ends, which lost 6 bases and 3 bases, there was a span of 11 bases. There are 14 residues in the CDR3. CDR3 protein: CASSRDIPNEKLFF. In DNA, the CDR3 is TGTGCCAGCAGCCGGGACATTCCTAATGAAAAACTGTTTTTT.

The chain carries TRBV4-3 and TRBJ2-1; 7 bases align to TRBD2. The length of the CDR3 is 16 residues. Losses at the gene ends were 3 bases for V and 7 bases for J; bases not matched to a gene: 12. In germline, CDR1 is LGHNA, CDR2 YSLEER. The CDR3 is CASSHPGQREKNEQFF. The CDR3 DNA reads TGCGCCAGCAGCCACCCGGGGCAGCGGGAAAAGAATGAGCAGTTCTTC.

The chain couples TRBV6-5 to TRBJ2-5; 7 bases map to TRBD2. V trimming: 8 bases; J trimming: 9 bases; junction bases outside the gene matches: 15. The CDR3 consists of 14 residues. From germline, CDR1 is MNHEY and CDR2 SVGAGI. The CDR3 protein is CASYLTGGAGAQYF. Written as DNA, the CDR3 is TGTGCCAGCTACCTTACGGGGGGAGCCGGGGCCCAGTACTTC.

This clone has only a few counts. The chain is built from TRBV11-3 and TRBJ2-7; the match to TRBD1 covers 9 bases. The germline CDR1 and CDR2 sequences are SGHNT and YENEEA. Trimming took 6 bases from V and 3 from J; bases not matched to a gene: 9. The CDR3 extends over 15 amino acids. The CDR3 sequence is CASSLGDRAGYEQYF. The CDR3 DNA reads TGTGCCAGCAGTTTGGGGGACAGGGCGGGCTACGAGCAGTACTTC.

This clone is judged medium-sized. This rearrangement joins TRBV28 to TRBJ2-7; 8 bases are a match to TRBD1. Germline V gene sequence: CDR1 MDHEN, CDR2 SYDVKM. The V segment lost 5 bases and the J segment 4 bases; nucleotides outside the gene matches: 10. The CDR3 consists of 15 residues. CDR3 bases: TGTGCCAGCAGTCTAAGTGGGACAGGTGGTTACGAGCAGTACTTC. Its protein is CASSLSGTGGYEQYF. The whole variable domain, filled in from reference TRBV28 and TRBJ2-7, reads DVKVTQSSRYLVKRTGEKVFLECVQDMDHENMFWYRQDPGLGLRLIYFSYDVKMKEKGDIPEGYSVSREKKERFSLILESASTNQTSMYLCASSLSGTGGYEQYFGPGTRLTVT.

By sample share, this clone is medium-sized. The rearrangement joins TRBV19 to TRBJ1-1; D is undetermined. This CDR3 has 11 residues. Germline V gene data show CDR1 as LNHDA and CDR2 as SQIVND (reference sequence). V was trimmed by 6 bases and J by 7 bases, leaving 9 bases between them. CDR3 bases: TGTGCCAGTAGCTGGTGGAGTGAAGCTTTCTTT. This encodes CASSWWSEAFF.

Only a few counts were recorded for this clone. This chain uses TRBV6-6 with TRBJ2-7; TRBD1 matches 11 bases. This CDR3 has 16 amino acids. The germline V gene has CDR1 MNHNY and CDR2 SVGAGI (reference sequence). V gave up 6 bases and J gave up 1 base; unmatched junction bases: 8. The CDR3 here is CASSIAGTGGSYEQYF. The CDR3 coding sequence is TGTGCCAGCAGCATAGCCGGGACAGGGGGATCCTACGAGCAGTACTTC.

V is TRBV5-1 and J is TRBJ2-7, with a weak D call TRBD1 (6 bases). From germline, CDR1 is SGHRS and CDR2 YFSETQ. CDR3 length equals 14 residues. V dropped 4 bases and J dropped 4 bases, with 15 bases sitting between them. CDR3 loop: CASSNPTGQYEQYF. For the CDR3, the DNA is TGCGCCAGCAGCAACCCGACAGGACAATACGAGCAGTACTTC.

The chain joins TRBV6-1 to TRBJ2-7; either TRBD1 or TRBD2 may supply D (5 bases each). This CDR3 is built from 12 residues. V was cut by 10 bases and J by 3 bases, with 13 bases left in between. Looked up from germline, CDR1 is MNHNS and CDR2 is SASEGT. CDR3 DNA sequence: TGTGCCACCACCGGGACGATCTACGAGCAGTACTTC. It translates to CATTGTIYEQYF.

The rearrangement uses TRBV27 and TRBJ2-3; D possibly corresponds to TRBD2 (5 bases). The CDR3 is 14 residues long. Germline loops: CDR1 MNHEY, CDR2 SMNVEV (reference sequence). Trimming cost V 2 bases and J 2 bases, with 8 bases left between them. The DNA of the CDR3 is TGTGCCAGCAGTTTAAAGCGGCTCACAGATACGCAGTATTTT. Its protein is CASSLKRLTDTQYF.

In its sample, this clone was seen a few times. V gene TRBV7-8 combines with J gene TRBJ2-7, with D possibly matching TRBD2 (5 bases). The CDR3 has 15 residues. Germline CDR1 is SGHVS and CDR2 is FQNEAQ. V was clipped by 5 bases and J by 5 bases, with 19 bases between them. This CDR3 reads CASSLTRLQTNEQYF. Written as DNA, the CDR3 is TGTGCCAGCAGCCTAACTAGGTTACAGACCAACGAGCAGTACTTC.

This clone was picked up a small number of times. The genes are TRBV7-6 and TRBJ2-3; 9 nucleotides match TRBD1. V was pared by 3 bases and J by 13 bases, with 11 bases of the junction left unmatched. Germline CDR1 reads SGHVS; CDR2 reads FNYEAQ. The CDR3 is made up of 14 amino acids. CDR3 bases: TGTGCCAGCAGCTTGGGTGGGGGACAGGGCTATGAGTATTTT. It yields the protein CASSLGGGQGYEYF.

DNA for the CDR3: TGTGCCAGCTCACCGGCAGGGGGAGGAAACTACGAGCAGTACTTC. It encodes CASSPAGGGNYEQYF. The chain couples TRBV18 to TRBJ2-7, with a weak D call TRBD1 (7 bases). The V and J ends lost 3 bases and 3 bases respectively, with 15 bases between them. Germline CDR1 is KGHSH and CDR2 is LQKENI. CDR3 length: 15 residues. Supplemented by reference TRBV18 and TRBJ2-7, the full variable domain reads NAGVMQNPRHLVRRRGQEARLRCSPMKGHSHVYWYRQLPEEGLKFMVYLQKENIIDESGMPKERFSAEFPKEGPSILRIQQVVRGDSAAYFCASSPAGGGNYEQYFGPGTRLTVT.

This clone was counted only a few times. The rearrangement links TRBV6-5 to TRBJ1-3, with D possibly TRBD1 on 6 matching bases. Trimming took off 2 bases at V and 1 base at J, with 6 bases between the two ends. The CDR3 length is 14 residues. Germline-derived CDR1 and CDR2 are MNHEY and SVGAGI. Here the CDR3 reads CASSYTGSGNTIYF. The CDR3 DNA is TGTGCCAGCAGTTACACAGGGTCTGGAAACACCATATATTTT.